The sequence of this T cell receptor (beta chain) was determined in a study of cytomegalovirus exposure and HLA in healthy donors. The V gene's germline CDR1 is GTSNPN and CDR2 SVGIG (reference sequence). The V and J ends lost 2 bases and 0 bases, in that order; junction bases with no gene match: 5. The CDR3 is 15 amino acids. Primers included in the PCR were 60 Vbeta and 13 Jbeta primers. Measured with immunoSEQ multiplex PCR; TCRdb has only the in-frame clones, and not every one. Altogether about 180,000 clones are present, about three quarters being singletons, with the ten largest covering 3% to 3.5%.

Source material: PBMCs. The genes are TRBV30 and TRBJ2-5; 8 nucleotides line up with TRBD1. This TCR derives from a woman between 45 and 60 years old in good health and CMV-seropositive. As DNA, the CDR3 is TGTGCCTGGAGTCACCGGGACAGGTACCAAGAGACCCAGTACTTC. Translated, it gives CAWSHRDRYQETQYF. Together with reference TRBV30 and TRBJ2-5, the CDR3 gives the full variable domain: SQTIHQWPATLVQPVGSPLSLECTVEGTSNPNLYWYRQAAGRGLQLLFYSVGIGQISSEVPQNLSASRPQDRQFILSSKKLLLSDSGFYLCAWSHRDRYQETQYFGPGTRLLVL.